The T cell receptor beta chain described here comes from a study of patients and donors after allogeneic stem cell transplantation. This clonotype has only one observation. TCRdb ran MiXCR on the RT-PCR reads and lists one entry per CDR3 protein. The table includes about 960,000 distinct CDR3 sequences, about a sixth detected once. Germline V gene data show CDR1 as SNHLY and CDR2 as FYNNEI. Trimming stripped 4 bases from V and 3 bases from J, with 12 bases between. The CDR3 sequence is 15 residues long. V is TRBV2 and J is TRBJ2-2; no clear D. The source of this sequence is a human donor who was either an allogeneic HSCT recipient or a stem cell or donor lymphocyte infusion donor (not recorded which). It is not recorded whose cells these are; they may come from a transplant donor. Input material: blood, either unsorted or a sorted T cell fraction (not recorded which). The CDR3 spells CASSGTVWDTGELFF. The CDR3 coding sequence is TGTGCCAGCAGTGGGACGGTCTGGGACACCGGGGAGCTGTTTTTT. The full variable domain, its missing parts supplied by reference TRBV2 and TRBJ2-2, is EPEVTQTPSHQVTQMGQEVILRCVPISNHLYFYWYRQILGQKVEFLVSFYNNEISEKSEIFDDQFSVERPDGSNFTLKIRSTKLEDSAMYFCASSGTVWDTGELFFGEGSRLTVL.